Below, one T cell receptor (beta chain) is given with its context. Its specificity is not known. This entry belongs to a study of T cell responses to AZD1222 COVID-19 vaccine. Overall study results and limits: Among vaccine-associated CD4 TCRs, coverage spanned spike, with dominance at 160-218 and 743-854.

Some clones are missing from TCRdb's copy, which holds only in-frame ones; the method was immunoSEQ multiplex PCR. Among more than 140,000 clones listed, more than 80% were seen once. The germline V gene has CDR1 SGDLS and CDR2 YYNGEE. Germline trimming cut 0 bases from V and 7 bases from J; bases unmatched to any gene: 13. The CDR3 has 18 amino acids. The source of this sequence is an adult in good health. V is TRBV9 and J is TRBJ2-3; TRBD2 matches 11 bases. The sequences come from peripheral blood, collected on day 0 of MenACWY control vaccination. CDR3 amino acids: CASSVEDRASGRRNTQYF. The CDR3 DNA follows: TGTGCCAGCAGCGTAGAGGATCGGGCTAGCGGGAGGAGGAATACGCAGTATTTT.